What follows is one T cell receptor (beta chain) and its context. The data belong to a study of vaccination and CD4 T cells after COVID-19. Across the whole study: Typically, post-vaccine samples were obtained a median 72 days after dose two, within a range of 14 to 241.

TCRdb redid the calling of the PCR reads with MiXCR, one entry per CDR3 protein. The sample has some 28,000 distinct CDR3 sequences, under 60% seen once. Regarding time point: late sampling 161 to 241 days after vaccination in three convalescent patients. In germline, CDR1 is SEHNR, CDR2 FQNEAQ (reference sequence). CDR3 length: 14 residues. V was clipped by 5 bases and J by 1 base, with 12 bases between them. The rearrangement joins TRBV7-9 to TRBJ2-7, with D unclear. The receptor was derived from a human donor who had recovered from COVID-19. This material consisted of CD4+ T cells from blood, taken about 7 months after SARS-CoV-2 vaccination. CDR3 in DNA: TGTGCCAGCAGCATTGACGTGTTATCCTACGAGCAGTACTTC. It translates to CASSIDVLSYEQYF. Full variable domain (remainder filled in from reference TRBV7-9 and TRBJ2-7): DTGVSQNPRHKITKRGQNVTFRCDPISEHNRLYWYRQTLGQGPEFLTYFQNEAQLEKSRLLSDRFSAERPKGSFSTLEIQRTEQGDSAMYLCASSIDVLSYEQYFGPGTRLTVT.